This section outlines one TCR beta chain sequence together with its context. This sample was taken from a study of blood T cells in healthy people across ages. This CDR3 spans 12 amino acids. Looked up from germline, CDR1 is MDHEN and CDR2 is SYDVKM. The V and J ends lost 11 bases and 6 bases respectively, with 16 bases between them. Combining a sample-barcoded 5' primer with a J-beta primer mix, a second PCR ran for about 7 to 11 cycles. The template-switch adaptor, which had 12 random nucleotides, put a tag on each cDNA molecule. MiXCR, run by TCRdb on the 5' RACE reads, gives a single entry per CDR3 protein. Of 1.5 million to 2 million distinct CDR3 sequences listed, about 28% were seen once; the top ten hold 6.5% to 8.5%.

The V call is TRBV28, the J call TRBJ1-2; D may be TRBD1 (5 bases). Sequenced: blood. This clonotype was obtained from a woman in her thirties in good health. DNA for the CDR3: TGTGCCGTACAGGCACAGCGTGATGGCTACACCTTC. It translates to CAVQAQRDGYTF.